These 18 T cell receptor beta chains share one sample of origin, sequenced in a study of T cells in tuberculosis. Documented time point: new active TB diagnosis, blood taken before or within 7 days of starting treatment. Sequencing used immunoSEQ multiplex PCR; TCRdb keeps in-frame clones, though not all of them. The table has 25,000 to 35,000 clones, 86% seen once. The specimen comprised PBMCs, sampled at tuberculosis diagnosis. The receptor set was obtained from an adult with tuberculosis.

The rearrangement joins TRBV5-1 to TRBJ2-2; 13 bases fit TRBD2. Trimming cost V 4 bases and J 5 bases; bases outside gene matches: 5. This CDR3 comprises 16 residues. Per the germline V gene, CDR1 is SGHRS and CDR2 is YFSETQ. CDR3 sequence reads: CASSRLAGGQTGELFF. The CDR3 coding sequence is TGCGCCAGCAGCAGACTAGCGGGAGGTCAGACCGGGGAGCTGTTTTTT.

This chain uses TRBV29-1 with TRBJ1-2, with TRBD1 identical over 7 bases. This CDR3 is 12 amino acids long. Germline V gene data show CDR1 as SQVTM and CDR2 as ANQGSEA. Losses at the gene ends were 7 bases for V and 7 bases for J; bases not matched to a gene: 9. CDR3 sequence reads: CSATNRGGGYTF. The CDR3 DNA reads TGCAGCGCGACGAACAGGGGTGGTGGCTACACCTTC.

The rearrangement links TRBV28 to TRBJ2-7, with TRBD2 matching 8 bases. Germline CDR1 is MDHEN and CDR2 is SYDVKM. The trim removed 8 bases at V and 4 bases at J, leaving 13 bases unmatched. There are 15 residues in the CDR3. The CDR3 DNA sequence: TGTGCCAGCTTGGAAGCGGGAGATCTCCCTTACGAGCAGTACTTC. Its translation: CASLEAGDLPYEQYF.

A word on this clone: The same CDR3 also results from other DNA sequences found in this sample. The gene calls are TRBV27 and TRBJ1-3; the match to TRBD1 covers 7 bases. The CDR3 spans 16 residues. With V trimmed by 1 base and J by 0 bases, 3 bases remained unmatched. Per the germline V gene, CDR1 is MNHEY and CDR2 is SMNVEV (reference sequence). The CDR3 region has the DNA TGTGCCAGCAGTTTATATGGGACAGACTCTGGAAACACCATATATTTT. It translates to CASSLYGTDSGNTIYF.

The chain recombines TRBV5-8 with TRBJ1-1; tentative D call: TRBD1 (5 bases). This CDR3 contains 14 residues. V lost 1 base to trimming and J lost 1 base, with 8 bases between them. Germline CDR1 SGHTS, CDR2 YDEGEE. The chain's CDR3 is CASSLRGGNTEAFF. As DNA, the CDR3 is TGTGCCAGCAGCTTGCGGGGGGGGAACACTGAAGCTTTCTTT.

CDR3 region: CASTIWGTGLRDGYTF. CDR3 in DNA: TGTGCCAGTACCATATGGGGGACAGGGCTTCGGGATGGCTACACCTTC. V usage is TRBV19 and J usage is TRBJ1-2, with 9 bases identical to TRBD1. The CDR3 is 16 amino acids. The V and J ends lost 7 bases and 6 bases, in that order; junction bases with no gene match: 15. CDR1 and CDR2 from the germline V gene are LNHDA and SQIVND (reference sequence).

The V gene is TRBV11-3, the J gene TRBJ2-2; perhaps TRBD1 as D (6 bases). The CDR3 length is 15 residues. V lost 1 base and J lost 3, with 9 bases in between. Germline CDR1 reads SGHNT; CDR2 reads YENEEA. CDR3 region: CASSLGTVYTGELFF. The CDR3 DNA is TGTGCCAGCAGCTTAGGGACAGTTTACACCGGGGAGCTGTTTTTT.

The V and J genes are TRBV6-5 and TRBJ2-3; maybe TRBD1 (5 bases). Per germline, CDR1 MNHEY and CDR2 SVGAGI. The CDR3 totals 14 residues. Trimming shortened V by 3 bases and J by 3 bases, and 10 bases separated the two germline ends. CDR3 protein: CASSYRQSTDTQYF. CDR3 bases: TGTGCCAGCAGTTATCGACAGTCTACAGATACGCAGTATTTT.

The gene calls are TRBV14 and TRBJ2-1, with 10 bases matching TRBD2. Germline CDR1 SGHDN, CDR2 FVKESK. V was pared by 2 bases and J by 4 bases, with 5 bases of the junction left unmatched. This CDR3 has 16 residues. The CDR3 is CASSQRAGGRYNEQFF. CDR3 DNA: TGTGCCAGCAGCCAAAGAGCGGGAGGGCGGTACAATGAGCAGTTCTTC.

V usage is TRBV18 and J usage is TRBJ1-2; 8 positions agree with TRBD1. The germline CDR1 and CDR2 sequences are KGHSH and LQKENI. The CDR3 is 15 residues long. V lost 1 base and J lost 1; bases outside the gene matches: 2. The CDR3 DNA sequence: TGTGCCAGCTCACCACGGACAGGGAGTAACTATGGCTACACCTTC. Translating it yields CASSPRTGSNYGYTF.

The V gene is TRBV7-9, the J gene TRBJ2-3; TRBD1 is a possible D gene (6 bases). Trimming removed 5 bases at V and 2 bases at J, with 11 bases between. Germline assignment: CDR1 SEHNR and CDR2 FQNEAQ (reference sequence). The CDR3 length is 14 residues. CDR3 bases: TGTGCCAGCAGCCCCGGACAGTTCACAGATACGCAGTATTTT. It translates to CASSPGQFTDTQYF.

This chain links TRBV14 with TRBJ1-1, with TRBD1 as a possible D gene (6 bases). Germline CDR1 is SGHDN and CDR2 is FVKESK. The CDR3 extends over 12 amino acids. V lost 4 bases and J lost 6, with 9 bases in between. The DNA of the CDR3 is TGTGCCAGCAGCCTGGGGGCCGCTGAAGCTTTCTTT. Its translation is CASSLGAAEAFF.

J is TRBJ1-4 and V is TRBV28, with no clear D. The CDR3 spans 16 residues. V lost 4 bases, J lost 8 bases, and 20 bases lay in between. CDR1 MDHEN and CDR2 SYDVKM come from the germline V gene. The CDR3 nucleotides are TGTGCCAGCAGTTCGACATGGTTGACACCTGGGGAAAAACTGTTTTTT. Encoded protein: CASSSTWLTPGEKLFF. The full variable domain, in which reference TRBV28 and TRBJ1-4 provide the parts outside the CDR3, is DVKVTQSSRYLVKRTGEKVFLECVQDMDHENMFWYRQDPGLGLRLIYFSYDVKMKEKGDIPEGYSVSREKKERFSLILESASTNQTSMYLCASSSTWLTPGEKLFFGSGTQLSVL.

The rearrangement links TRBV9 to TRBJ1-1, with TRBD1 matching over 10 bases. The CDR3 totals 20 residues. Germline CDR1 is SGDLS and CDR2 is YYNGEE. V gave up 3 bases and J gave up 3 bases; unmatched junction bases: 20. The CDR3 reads CASSAGPTPGQGIRDTEAFF. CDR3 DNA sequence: TGTGCCAGCAGCGCAGGTCCAACACCGGGACAGGGGATTCGTGACACTGAAGCTTTCTTT.

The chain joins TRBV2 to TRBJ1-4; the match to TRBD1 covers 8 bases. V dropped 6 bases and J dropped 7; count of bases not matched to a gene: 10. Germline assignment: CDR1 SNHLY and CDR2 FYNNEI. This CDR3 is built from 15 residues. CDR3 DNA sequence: TGTGCCAGCAGACAGGGGGTTCTTGGACTTGAAAAACTGTTTTTT. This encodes CASRQGVLGLEKLFF.

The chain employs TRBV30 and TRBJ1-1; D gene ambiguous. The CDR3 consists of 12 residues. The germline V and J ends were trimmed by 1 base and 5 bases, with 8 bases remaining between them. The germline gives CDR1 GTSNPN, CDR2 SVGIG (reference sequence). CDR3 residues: CAWSGPGTEAFF. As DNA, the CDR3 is TGTGCCTGGAGTGGCCCGGGGACTGAAGCTTTCTTT.

CDR3 coding DNA: TGCGCCAGCAGCCGGACCCCGGGACAGTCCTACAATGAGCAGTTCTTC. This gives the protein CASSRTPGQSYNEQFF. V gene TRBV4-1 combines with J gene TRBJ2-1; 7 bases match TRBD1. With V trimmed by 4 bases and J by 1 base, 7 bases remained unmatched. This CDR3 is 16 amino acids long. Germline V gene lookup returns CDR1 MGHRA and CDR2 YSYEKL.

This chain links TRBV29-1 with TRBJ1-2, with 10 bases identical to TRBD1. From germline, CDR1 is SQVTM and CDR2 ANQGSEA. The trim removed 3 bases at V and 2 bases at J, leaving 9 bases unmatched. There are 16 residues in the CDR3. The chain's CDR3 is CSVDRTGGGINYGYTF. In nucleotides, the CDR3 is TGCAGCGTTGACAGGACAGGGGGGGGAATAAACTATGGCTACACCTTC.